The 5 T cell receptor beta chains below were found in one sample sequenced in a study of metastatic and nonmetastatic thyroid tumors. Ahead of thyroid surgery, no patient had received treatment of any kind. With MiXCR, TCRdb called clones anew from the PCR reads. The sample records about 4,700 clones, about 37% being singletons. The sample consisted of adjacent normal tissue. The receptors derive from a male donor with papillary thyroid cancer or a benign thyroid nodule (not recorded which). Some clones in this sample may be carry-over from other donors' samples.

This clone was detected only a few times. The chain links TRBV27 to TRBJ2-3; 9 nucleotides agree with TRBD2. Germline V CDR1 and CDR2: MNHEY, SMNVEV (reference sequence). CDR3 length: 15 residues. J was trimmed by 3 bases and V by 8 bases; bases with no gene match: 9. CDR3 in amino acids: CASGLSGRGTDTQYF. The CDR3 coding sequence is TGTGCCAGCGGCCTTAGCGGGAGAGGTACAGATACGCAGTATTTT.

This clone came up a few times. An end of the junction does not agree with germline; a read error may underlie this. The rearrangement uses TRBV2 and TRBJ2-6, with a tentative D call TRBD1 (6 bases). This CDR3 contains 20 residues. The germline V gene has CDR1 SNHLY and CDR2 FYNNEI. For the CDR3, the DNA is TGTGCCAGCAGTGAAGCGCGATGGGACAACGCCTTATATGGGGCAAACGTCATGACTTTC. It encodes CASSEARWDNALYGANVMTF. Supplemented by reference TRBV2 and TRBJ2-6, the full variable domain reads EPEVTQTPSHQVTQMGQEVILRCVPISNHLYFYWYRQILGQKVEFLVSFYNNEISEKSEIFDDQFSVERPDGSNFTLKIRSTKLEDSAMYFCASSEARWDNALYGANVMTFGAGSRLTVL.

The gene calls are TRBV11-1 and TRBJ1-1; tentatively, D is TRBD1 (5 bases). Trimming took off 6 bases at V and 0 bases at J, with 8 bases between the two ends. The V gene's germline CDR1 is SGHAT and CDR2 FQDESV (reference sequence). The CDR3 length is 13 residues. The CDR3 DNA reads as TGTGCCAGCAGTTGGGGGATGAACACTGAAGCTTTCTTT. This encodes CASSWGMNTEAFF.

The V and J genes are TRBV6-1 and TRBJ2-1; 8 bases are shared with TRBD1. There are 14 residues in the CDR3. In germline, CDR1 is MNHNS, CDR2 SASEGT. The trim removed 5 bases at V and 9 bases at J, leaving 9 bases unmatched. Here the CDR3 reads CASSIGQGSGEQFF. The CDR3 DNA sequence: TGTGCCAGCAGTATCGGACAGGGATCGGGTGAGCAGTTCTTC.

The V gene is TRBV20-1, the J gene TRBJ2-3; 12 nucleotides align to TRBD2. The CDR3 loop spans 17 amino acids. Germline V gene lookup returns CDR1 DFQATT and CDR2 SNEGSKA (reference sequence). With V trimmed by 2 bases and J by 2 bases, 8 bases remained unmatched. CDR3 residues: CSARPEWTSGVTDTQYF. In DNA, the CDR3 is TGCAGTGCTAGACCGGAATGGACTAGCGGGGTCACAGATACGCAGTATTTT.